This TCR beta chain was observed in a study of Graves' ophthalmopathy and Graves' hyperthyroidism (dated by TCRdb to between 2017 and 2018). For the wider study: Peripheral blood was collected at initial diagnosis, before any treatment. To explore V-J signatures that separate ophthalmopathy from hyperthyroidism, a discovery set of about a hundred patients was enrolled, consisting of 40 to 45 with ophthalmopathy and fewer than 60 with stable hyperthyroidism. For independent validation, a separate cohort was made up of 18 hyperthyroidism patients plus 17 patients who later progressed from hyperthyroidism to ophthalmopathy. In total, some 130 blood samples were TCR-sequenced: around 42 ophthalmopathy, over 70 hyperthyroidism and about 17 hyperthyroidism-to-ophthalmopathy patients. The 90 or so discovery patients were randomly split 7:3 into training and test sets. To tell Graves' ophthalmopathy apart from Graves' hyperthyroidism, and to predict which patients would progress to ophthalmopathy, the study relied on TCR beta repertoire signatures. Following sample collection, hyperthyroidism patients were given methimazole at a starting dose of 30 mg daily, and ophthalmopathy patients were given high-dose intravenous methylprednisolone. In roughly six hyperthyroidism patients, the T-cell repertoires found in thyroid tissue were compared with those found in blood. The full study reports these points: The 13-signature model separated ophthalmopathy from stable hyperthyroidism with around 90% sensitivity and just under 84% specificity in cross-validation, and 80%/75% in the test set. In validation, the model predicted ophthalmopathy progression with about 71% sensitivity and 72.22% specificity; some 13 predicted patients were CT-confirmed with GO in a median of about 6.2 months. Sample size was not statistically predetermined, and group allocation was not concealed from the investigators. Among expanded thyroid clonotypes with frequency above 0.001, most also showed up in blood, which suggests that blood repertoires may reflect the thyroid immune response.

This clonotype was picked up many times. Which antigen it targets is not known. No base quality information exists; no much larger clone differs at one position. The ophthalmopathy patients had moderately to severely active disease, with a Clinical Activity Score of 3 or higher, a NOSPECS grade of 4 or higher, and a disease duration of less than 3 months. Anyone with other autoimmune diseases, uncontrolled infections, pregnancy or lactation was excluded from the study. Diagnosis relied on clinical symptoms, serum thyroxine, TRAb, thyroid ultrasound and orbital computed tomography. Using Ficoll-Paque density gradient centrifugation, PBMCs were isolated from 9.5 to 10 ml of fresh peripheral blood. Trizol reagent was used to extract the total RNA, and its quality was then checked on an Agilent 2100 Bioanalyzer. The CDR3 holds 15 amino acids from the cysteine to the phenylalanine. The CDR3 DNA has 45 bases and is translated from base 1. The germline V gene provides CDR1 KGHSH and CDR2 LQKENI. V and J lose 3 bases and 3 bases, and a span of 14 bases separates them.

For repertoire sequencing, the TCR beta CDR3 regions were amplified from RNA transcripts. The first round of RT-PCR was done with HTBI primers and the Qiagen OneStep RT-PCR kit, and was followed by a second round of multiplex PCR, then size selection and purification. Sequencing of the libraries was carried out on an Illumina HiSeq2000 in paired-end mode with 100 bp reads. In the original analysis: SOAPnuke was used to process the reads, throwing out any read that had adapters, had uncalled bases, had a mean Phred below 15, or lacked an exact constant-primer or identifier match. High-quality paired reads were merged with COPE v1.2.5. Clonotypes were defined as unique nucleotide sequences and were aligned to IMGT TRB V, D and J references using MiTCR v1.1. The analysis was limited to V-J combinations with a frequency above 0.0001, which together covered over 99% of the repertoires. For each V-J combination, a TCR clonal expansion and chaos score was defined as F50 clonal expansion divided by the chaos observed in the TCRdist matrix. Welch's t-statistics and random forest were used to reduce features to 13 V-J combinations, which were fed into a naive Bayes classifier. The Morisita-Horn index was used to measure how similar the thyroid and blood repertoires were. TCRdb itself trimmed the public reads at Q25 with fastp, ran MiXCR and retained productive beta chains. Every entry covers one CDR3 protein and lists the most common genes and DNA from its rows. The V and J calls, along with clone size, are taken from TCRdb and not from the paper's own processing. The sample table holds about 480,000 distinct CDR3 sequences, of which approximately 15% were seen once. The ten largest clones add up to 9.8% of the sample.

This chain joins TRBV18 to TRBJ1-1; a weak D assignment points to TRBD1 (5 bases agree). The source material was blood. The receptor was isolated from a woman under 40 with Graves' ophthalmopathy. Donor details come from another sample of the same person, matched by shared clones. The DNA sequence reads TGTGCCAGCTCACCTAAAAAGCGGGGGGACACTGAAGCTTTCTTT. Its amino acids are CASSPKKRGDTEAFF.